The rows below give T cell receptor beta chains drawn from one sample of a study of blood T cell repertoires in COVID-19. Sequenced by immunoSEQ multiplex PCR; TCRdb stores in-frame clones only, minus some. The sample has fewer than 200,000 clones, about 82% seen once. Input material: peripheral blood. The source is a man between 65 and 80 years old with active or convalescent COVID-19. The CDR3 runs from the conserved cysteine through the conserved F or W. The order of the fields is CDR3 DNA, CDR3 protein, CDR3 length, D gene, V gene, clone size, J gene. D genes are given only for firm matches. Expanded clones are given a class, and other clones once, few, many or no size at all.

DNA: TGTGCCAGCCCCCGCTACAATGAGCAGTTCTTC; CDR3: CASPRYNEQFF; length: 11; D: -; V: TRBV7-2; size: -; J: TRBJ2-1
DNA: TGTGCTAGTGGTTTGGGCCTTAGGACAGACGGAGAGACCCAGTACTTC; CDR3: CASGLGLRTDGETQYF; length: 16; D: -; V: TRBV12-5; size: -; J: TRBJ2-5
DNA: TGTGCCAGCAGCCCACGAGCCGGGACAGGAACCGGGGGTTCCACTGAAGCTTTCTTT; CDR3: CASSPRAGTGTGGSTEAFF; length: 19; D: TRBD1; V: TRBV7-9; size: few; J: TRBJ1-1
DNA: TGTGCCAGCTCACCAATGAGTCTAGCGGGGAGTGAGCAGTTCTTC; CDR3: CASSPMSLAGSEQFF; length: 15; D: TRBD2; V: TRBV18; size: -; J: TRBJ2-1
DNA: TGTGCCAGCAGCTTGGCCGGGGGCGAGCAGTACTTC; CDR3: CASSLAGGEQYF; length: 12; D: -; V: TRBV5-6; size: -; J: TRBJ2-7
DNA: TGTGCCAGCAGTCAAAGAGATCAAGGGCTAGCGGAGAGATACGAGCAGTACTTC; CDR3: CASSQRDQGLAERYEQYF; length: 18; D: TRBD2; V: TRBV2; size: -; J: TRBJ2-7
DNA: TGCGCCAGCAGCCAGGGCGTAGCGGGCCCCCCCTACAATGAGCAGTTCTTC; CDR3: CASSQGVAGPPYNEQFF; length: 17; D: TRBD2; V: TRBV4-3; size: -; J: TRBJ2-1
DNA: TGTGCCAGCTCCGGACAGCCTCTATATAGCAATCAGCCCCAGCATTTT; CDR3: CASSGQPLYSNQPQHF; length: 16; D: -; V: TRBV5-5; size: -; J: TRBJ1-5
DNA: TGTGCCAGCAGCTGGACTAGCGGGAGTAGGACAGATACGCAGTATTTT; CDR3: CASSWTSGSRTDTQYF; length: 16; D: TRBD2; V: TRBV11-1; size: -; J: TRBJ2-3
DNA: TGTGCCAGCAGTGCCGGGACAGCTAATTCACCCCTCCACTTT; CDR3: CASSAGTANSPLHF; length: 14; D: TRBD1; V: TRBV2; size: -; J: TRBJ1-6
DNA: TGTGCCAGCAGTGATCCCGGCCTAGGAGGCGAAAAACTGTTTTTT; CDR3: CASSDPGLGGEKLFF; length: 15; D: -; V: TRBV6-4; size: -; J: TRBJ1-4
DNA: TGTGCCAGCAGCCGGGCAGGGGGCAATGAAAAACTGTTTTTT; CDR3: CASSRAGGNEKLFF; length: 14; D: TRBD1; V: TRBV2; size: -; J: TRBJ1-4
DNA: TGTGCCACCAGTGATTTCACGGATGAGCAGTTCTTC; CDR3: CATSDFTDEQFF; length: 12; D: -; V: TRBV24-1; size: -; J: TRBJ2-1
DNA: TGTGCCAGCAGTCCCGGGACAGGAGCAGCCGCCACCTACAATGAGCAGTTCTTC; CDR3: CASSPGTGAAATYNEQFF; length: 18; D: TRBD1; V: TRBV6-6; size: -; J: TRBJ2-1
DNA: TGCGCCAGCAGCCAAATCCCCGGACGGTCGCAGGGGACCTTC; CDR3: CASSQIPGRSQGTF; length: 14; D: -; V: TRBV4-3; size: many; J: TRBJ1-2
DNA: TGTGCCAGCTCACCACTAGGACAGAAAGACACTGAAGCTTTCTTT; CDR3: CASSPLGQKDTEAFF; length: 15; D: -; V: TRBV18; size: -; J: TRBJ1-1
DNA: TGCAGTGCTAGTCCCCGGGGCAGGGGGCTCGATGAGCAGTTCTTC; CDR3: CSASPRGRGLDEQFF; length: 15; D: TRBD1; V: TRBV20-1; size: -; J: TRBJ2-1
DNA: TGCGCCAGCAGCTTGACGGCCAGGTCCGAAAAACTGTTTTTT; CDR3: CASSLTARSEKLFF; length: 14; D: -; V: TRBV5-1; size: -; J: TRBJ1-4
DNA: TGTGCCAGCGGGGGGACCGCTAGTTACAATGAGCAGTTCTTC; CDR3: CASGGTASYNEQFF; length: 14; D: -; V: TRBV2; size: -; J: TRBJ2-1
DNA: TGTGCCAGCAGTCCGGACAGGGGTACCCGGGAGCTGTTTTTT; CDR3: CASSPDRGTRELFF; length: 14; D: TRBD1; V: TRBV6-5; size: -; J: TRBJ2-2
DNA: TGTGCCAGGGGGACAGGGGGTAGTAAGAGCTACGAGCAGTACTTC; CDR3: CARGTGGSKSYEQYF; length: 15; D: TRBD1; V: TRBV2; size: many; J: TRBJ2-7
DNA: TGTGCCAGCAGCCGATTCGACAGGGGGCGAGATGAAGCTTTCTTT; CDR3: CASSRFDRGRDEAFF; length: 15; D: TRBD1; V: TRBV28; size: many; J: TRBJ1-1
DNA: TGCGCCAGCAGCTTAGATCCGGGACAGGGAGAGTATGGCTACACCTTC; CDR3: CASSLDPGQGEYGYTF; length: 16; D: TRBD1; V: TRBV5-1; size: few; J: TRBJ1-2
DNA: TGTGCCAGCAGCTTTGGACAAAGCCACCAAGAGACCCAGTACTTC; CDR3: CASSFGQSHQETQYF; length: 15; D: -; V: TRBV5-6; size: -; J: TRBJ2-5
DNA: TGTGCCAGCACCCAGACAGGCCCGGGGAATTCACCCCTCCACTTT; CDR3: CASTQTGPGNSPLHF; length: 15; D: -; V: TRBV5-6; size: -; J: TRBJ1-6
DNA: TGTGCCAGCAGCTTAGCCGGCGGCAATGAGCAGTTCTTC; CDR3: CASSLAGGNEQFF; length: 13; D: -; V: TRBV7-9; size: -; J: TRBJ2-1
DNA: TGCGCCAGCAGCCAGTCCCTTAGCGGGGGGGCGGCAGATACGCAGTATTTT; CDR3: CASSQSLSGGAADTQYF; length: 17; D: TRBD2; V: TRBV4-1; size: -; J: TRBJ2-3
DNA: TGTGCCAGCAGCTTTAGGACAGGGGCCTACAATGAGCAGTTCTTC; CDR3: CASSFRTGAYNEQFF; length: 15; D: TRBD1; V: TRBV7-2; size: few; J: TRBJ2-1
DNA: TGTGCCAGCAGTAATACAGGGAGCACTGAAGCTTTCTTT; CDR3: CASSNTGSTEAFF; length: 13; D: -; V: TRBV6-2/TRBV6-3; size: -; J: TRBJ1-1
DNA: TGCGCCAGCAGCGACGGACGGGGGGGCACTGAAGCTTTCTTT; CDR3: CASSDGRGGTEAFF; length: 14; D: -; V: TRBV5-1; size: once; J: TRBJ1-1
DNA: TGTGCCAGCAGCGTGGGACAGGGCAATGAGCAGTTCTTC; CDR3: CASSVGQGNEQFF; length: 13; D: TRBD1; V: TRBV9; size: -; J: TRBJ2-1
DNA: TGCGCCAGCAGCCCAGAAACAGGGTACTATGGCTACACCTTC; CDR3: CASSPETGYYGYTF; length: 14; D: -; V: TRBV4-1; size: -; J: TRBJ1-2
DNA: TGTGCCAGCAGCCCCATGGGGCAGTACTCCTACAATGAGCAGTTCTTC; CDR3: CASSPMGQYSYNEQFF; length: 16; D: -; V: TRBV11-2; size: -; J: TRBJ2-1
DNA: TGTGCCAGCAGCCAAGATGGGGGGGTCCAGCCCCAGCATTTT; CDR3: CASSQDGGVQPQHF; length: 14; D: -; V: TRBV3-1/TRBV3-2; size: -; J: TRBJ1-5
DNA: TGTGCCAGCAGCTGGGGACAAAACACCGGGGAGCTGTTTTTT; CDR3: CASSWGQNTGELFF; length: 14; D: -; V: TRBV5-6; size: few; J: TRBJ2-2
DNA: TGTGCCAGCAGCGAGCAGGGGATTAGCTATGGCTACACCTTC; CDR3: CASSEQGISYGYTF; length: 14; D: -; V: TRBV7-2; size: many; J: TRBJ1-2
DNA: TGTGCCTGGAGTGAATCAGGCTATGGCTACACCTTC; CDR3: CAWSESGYGYTF; length: 12; D: -; V: TRBV30; size: -; J: TRBJ1-2